One and the same sample provided the 15 T cell receptor beta chains below, sequenced in a study of Tregs in tolerant kidney transplant recipients. Profiling relied on immunoSEQ multiplex PCR, and the TCRdb table lists in-frame clones only, not all of them. The table lists some 71,000 clones, about 88% of them singletons. The specimen was CD4+ T cells from blood, collected before the transplant. The source of these receptors is a human donor who received a combined kidney and bone marrow transplant.

In DNA form, the CDR3 reads TGTGCCAGCAGTTTATTAGCGGGAGGTACTGAGCAGTTCTTC. It codes for CASSLLAGGTEQFF. The chain combines TRBV27 with TRBJ2-1, with 10 bases aligning to TRBD2. This CDR3 spans 14 amino acids. In germline, CDR1 is MNHEY, CDR2 SMNVEV (reference sequence). V gave up 1 base and J gave up 9 bases; unmatched junction bases: 3.

The chain employs TRBV20-1 and TRBJ2-7, with TRBD2 as a possible D gene (7 bases). V was clipped by 8 bases and J by 5 bases, with 13 bases between them. The CDR3 covers 11 residues. In germline, CDR1 is DFQATT, CDR2 SNEGSKA (reference sequence). The CDR3 region is CSPRGGDEQYF. Here the CDR3 DNA reads TGCAGTCCCCGAGGGGGGGACGAGCAGTACTTC.

This chain connects TRBV10-3 to TRBJ1-4, with TRBD1 as a possible D gene (5 bases). In germline, CDR1 is ENHRY, CDR2 SYGVKD. This CDR3 spans 15 amino acids. The V gene lost 4 bases and the J gene lost 8 bases, with 17 bases spanning the gap. The chain's CDR3 is CAISGEGAGQEKLFF. CDR3 bases: TGTGCCATCAGTGGCGAAGGGGCAGGGCAGGAAAAACTGTTTTTT.

This chain connects TRBV30 to TRBJ1-4; D not certain. The CDR3 has 14 amino acids. Germline lookup yields CDR1 GTSNPN and CDR2 SVGIG (reference sequence). Trimming took off 5 bases at V and 4 bases at J, with 14 bases between the two ends. The CDR3 is CAWGRILNNEKLFF. The CDR3, as DNA: TGTGCCTGGGGGAGGATTTTAAATAATGAAAAACTGTTTTTT.

This chain links TRBV10-3 with TRBJ2-7; 8 bases line up with TRBD2. The CDR3 covers 13 residues. V gave up 10 bases and J gave up 5 bases; unmatched junction bases: 10. CDR1 and CDR2 from the germline V gene are ENHRY and SYGVKD. In nucleotides, the CDR3 is TGTGCCAGCGAGGGTTTAGCGGGAAACGAGCAGTACTTC. Protein sequence: CASEGLAGNEQYF.

This clone was seen only once. J is TRBJ1-2 and V is TRBV28; 8 nucleotides agree with TRBD1. The germline V gene has CDR1 MDHEN and CDR2 SYDVKM. V gave up 3 bases and J gave up 8 bases; unmatched junction bases: 11. The length of the CDR3 is 15 residues. CDR3 bases: TGTGCCAGCAGTTTCTCAGGGGGCGACCTTGGCGGCTACACCTTC. Encoded protein: CASSFSGGDLGGYTF.

This clone was found once. The chain combines TRBV6-1 with TRBJ2-4, with D uncertain. CDR3 length: 16 residues. V shed 1 base and J shed 0 bases, with 10 bases lying between them. Germline CDR1 reads MNHNS; CDR2 reads SASEGT. CDR3 residues: CASSEGTSLAKNIQYF. The CDR3 bases are TGTGCCAGCAGTGAAGGTACCAGTCTAGCCAAAAACATTCAGTACTTC.

V usage is TRBV19 and J usage is TRBJ1-5, with 10 bases fitting TRBD1. Trimming removed 7 bases from V and 4 bases from J; junction bases left unmatched: 4. Germline lookup yields CDR1 LNHDA and CDR2 SQIVND (reference sequence). The CDR3 consists of 14 residues. Here the CDR3 reads CASNGGQGNQPQHF. For the CDR3, the DNA is TGTGCCAGTAACGGGGGACAGGGGAATCAGCCCCAGCATTTT.

The chain recombines TRBV7-8 with TRBJ2-7, with unresolved D. V was trimmed by 5 bases and J by 5 bases, leaving 13 bases between them. The CDR3 runs 13 residues. CDR1 SGHVS and CDR2 FQNEAQ come from the germline V gene. The CDR3 reads CASSPRGKNEQYF. In DNA, the CDR3 is TGTGCCAGCAGCCCCCGCGGAAAGAACGAGCAGTACTTC.

J is TRBJ2-7 and V is TRBV27; TRBD2 is a possible D gene (5 bases). The germline V and J ends were trimmed by 5 bases and 2 bases, with 13 bases remaining between them. The germline V gene has CDR1 MNHEY and CDR2 SMNVEV (reference sequence). This CDR3 contains 14 residues. CDR3 amino acids: CASSPISAAYEQYF. CDR3 nucleotide sequence: TGTGCCAGCAGTCCCATTAGCGCGGCCTACGAGCAGTACTTC.

The chain links TRBV7-2 to TRBJ2-7, with TRBD2 as a possible D gene (5 bases). The CDR3 consists of 14 residues. The ends were cut back, 6 bases at V and 0 bases at J, with 12 bases in the middle. Germline values: CDR1 SGHTA, CDR2 FQGNSA. CDR3 in amino acids: CASRPSGGSYEQYF. DNA of the CDR3: TGTGCCAGCAGGCCAAGCGGAGGCTCCTACGAGCAGTACTTC. The whole variable domain, remainder taken from reference TRBV7-2 and TRBJ2-7, is GAGVSQSPSNKVTEKGKDVELRCDPISGHTALYWYRQSLGQGLEFLIYFQGNSAPDKSGLPSDRFSAERTGGSVSTLTIQRTQQEDSAVYLCASRPSGGSYEQYFGPGTRLTVT.

The chain links TRBV5-1 to TRBJ1-1; unclear D gene. CDR3 length equals 15 residues. V lost 1 base, J lost 0 bases, and 10 bases lay in between. Per the germline V gene, CDR1 is SGHRS and CDR2 is YFSETQ. CDR3 in DNA: TGCGCCAGCAGCTTGCAGGTTGAATTGAACACTGAAGCTTTCTTT. This encodes CASSLQVELNTEAFF. Supplemented by reference TRBV5-1 and TRBJ1-1, the full variable domain reads KAGVTQTPRYLIKTRGQQVTLSCSPISGHRSVSWYQQTPGQGLQFLFEYFSETQRNKGNFPGRFSGRQFSNSRSEMNVSTLELGDSALYLCASSLQVELNTEAFFGQGTRLTVV.

V usage is TRBV29-1 and J usage is TRBJ1-3; 7 bases are shared with TRBD1. The CDR3 contains 14 residues. Per the germline V gene, CDR1 is SQVTM and CDR2 is ANQGSEA. V trimming: 6 bases; J trimming: 0 bases; junction bases outside the gene matches: 5. CDR3 in amino acids: CSVGDSTSGNTIYF. The CDR3 DNA follows: TGCAGCGTAGGGGACAGTACCTCTGGAAACACCATATATTTT.

This clone was observed once. The V gene is TRBV5-8, the J gene TRBJ1-2, with a weak D call TRBD1 (6 bases). The CDR3 runs 13 residues. CDR1 is SGHTS and CDR2 is YDEGEE in the germline V gene. The V end was cut by 4 bases, the J end by 2 bases, with 9 bases between. The CDR3 protein is CASSPDRNYGYTF. The DNA for the CDR3 is TGTGCCAGCAGCCCCGACAGGAACTATGGCTACACCTTC.

The chain couples TRBV27 to TRBJ2-2; the match to TRBD1 covers 12 bases. The J segment lost 4 bases and the V segment lost 5 bases, leaving 2 bases of the junction unmatched. The germline V gene encodes CDR1 MNHEY and CDR2 SMNVEV (reference sequence). There are 15 residues in the CDR3. This chain's CDR3 is CASSRDRGRTGELFF. The CDR3 nucleotides read TGTGCCAGCAGTCGGGACAGGGGGCGCACCGGGGAGCTGTTTTTT.